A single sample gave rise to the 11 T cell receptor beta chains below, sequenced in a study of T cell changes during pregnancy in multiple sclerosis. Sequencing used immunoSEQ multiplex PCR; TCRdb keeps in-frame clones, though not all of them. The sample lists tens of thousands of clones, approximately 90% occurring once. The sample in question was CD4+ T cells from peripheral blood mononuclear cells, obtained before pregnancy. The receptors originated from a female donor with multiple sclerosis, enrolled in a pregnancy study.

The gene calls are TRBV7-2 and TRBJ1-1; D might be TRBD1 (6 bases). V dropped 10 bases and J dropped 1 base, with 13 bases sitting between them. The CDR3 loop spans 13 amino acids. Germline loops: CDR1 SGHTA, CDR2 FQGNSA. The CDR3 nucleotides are TGTGCCACAGGGGCTGGGGGGAACACTGAAGCTTTCTTT. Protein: CATGAGGNTEAFF.

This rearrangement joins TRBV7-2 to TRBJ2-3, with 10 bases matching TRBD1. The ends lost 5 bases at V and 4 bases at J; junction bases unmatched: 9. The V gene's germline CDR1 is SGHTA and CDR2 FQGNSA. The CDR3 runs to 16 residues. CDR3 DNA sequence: TGTGCCAGCAGCATGGCCGGGACAGGGGCCTCAGATACGCAGTATTTT. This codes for CASSMAGTGASDTQYF.

CDR3 coding DNA: TGTGCCAGCAGCCTCCCCGGAGTAGATACGCAGTATTTT. Translated: CASSLPGVDTQYF. The chain recombines TRBV9 with TRBJ2-3; D unclear. CDR1 and CDR2 (germline): SGDLS, YYNGEE. V was trimmed by 4 bases and J by 5 bases, leaving 11 bases between them. The CDR3 is 13 amino acids.

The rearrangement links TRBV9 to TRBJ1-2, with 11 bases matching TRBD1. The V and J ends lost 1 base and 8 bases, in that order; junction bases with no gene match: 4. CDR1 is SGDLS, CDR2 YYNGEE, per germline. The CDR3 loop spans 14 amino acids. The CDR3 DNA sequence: TGTGCCAGCAGCGTAAGCCGGACAGGGGGCGGCTACACCTTC. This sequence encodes CASSVSRTGGGYTF.

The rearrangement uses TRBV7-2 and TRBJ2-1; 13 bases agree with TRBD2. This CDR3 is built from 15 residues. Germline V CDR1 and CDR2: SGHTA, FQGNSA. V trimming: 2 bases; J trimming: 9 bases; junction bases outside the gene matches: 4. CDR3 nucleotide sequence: TGTGCCAGCAGCTTAAGACTAGCGGGGGGTAGTGAGCAGTTCTTC. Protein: CASSLRLAGGSEQFF.

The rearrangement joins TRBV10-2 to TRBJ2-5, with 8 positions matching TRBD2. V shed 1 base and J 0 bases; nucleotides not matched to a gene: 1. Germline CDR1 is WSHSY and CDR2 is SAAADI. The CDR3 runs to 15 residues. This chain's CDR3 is CASSEFGGDQETQYF. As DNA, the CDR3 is TGCGCCAGCAGTGAGTTCGGGGGGGACCAAGAGACCCAGTACTTC.

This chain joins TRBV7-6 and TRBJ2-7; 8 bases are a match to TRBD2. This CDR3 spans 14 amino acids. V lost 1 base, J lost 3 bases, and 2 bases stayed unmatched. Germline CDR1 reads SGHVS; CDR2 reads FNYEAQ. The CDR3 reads CASSLDTSGYEQYF. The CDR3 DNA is TGTGCCAGCAGCTTAGACACTAGCGGCTACGAGCAGTACTTC.

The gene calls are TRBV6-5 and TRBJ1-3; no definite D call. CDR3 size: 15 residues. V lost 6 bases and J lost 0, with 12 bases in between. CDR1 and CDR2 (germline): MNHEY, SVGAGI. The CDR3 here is CASSRGSSSGNTIYF. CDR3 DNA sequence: TGTGCCAGCAGCCGAGGGTCGAGCTCTGGAAACACCATATATTTT.

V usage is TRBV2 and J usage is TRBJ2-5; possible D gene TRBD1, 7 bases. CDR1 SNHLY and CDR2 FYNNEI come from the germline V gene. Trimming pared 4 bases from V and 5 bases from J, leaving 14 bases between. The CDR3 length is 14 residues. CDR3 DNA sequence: TGTGCCAGCAGTGGGTCGACAGGGAGGGAGACCCAGTACTTC. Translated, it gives CASSGSTGRETQYF.

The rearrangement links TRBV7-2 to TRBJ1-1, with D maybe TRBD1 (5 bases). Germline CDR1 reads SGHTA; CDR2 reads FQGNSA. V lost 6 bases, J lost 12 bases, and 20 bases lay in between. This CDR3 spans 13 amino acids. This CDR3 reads CASREQANRRTFF. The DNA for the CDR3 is TGTGCCAGCAGGGAACAGGCAAACAGACGAACTTTCTTT.

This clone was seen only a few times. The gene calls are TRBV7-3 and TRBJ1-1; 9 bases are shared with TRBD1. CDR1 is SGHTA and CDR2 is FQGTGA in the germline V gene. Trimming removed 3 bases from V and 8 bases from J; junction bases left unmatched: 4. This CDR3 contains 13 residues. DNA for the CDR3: TGTGCCAGCAGCTTTGGGACAGGGACCGAAGCTTTCTTT. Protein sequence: CASSFGTGTEAFF.